This is a list of T cell receptor beta chains from one sample in a study of T cells expressing NK-cell markers. TCRdb reprocessed the 5' RACE reads and keeps a single row for each CDR3 protein, giving no DNA. This sample's clone table lists approximately 550,000 distinct CDR3 sequences. The sample consisted of blood T cells: a sorted CD56 or NKG2C T cell subset, CD4+ or CD8+ T cells, or bulk PBMC T cells (not recorded which). Receptors originate from a man aged 18 to 35 in good health. Each CDR3 is given with its conserved first and last residue.

V gene: TRBV6-1
J gene: TRBJ1-5
CDR3 protein: CASSDPDSWGNQPQHF

V gene: TRBV20-1
J gene: TRBJ2-2
CDR3 protein: CSALAASTGELFF

V gene: TRBV20-1
J gene: TRBJ2-7
CDR3 protein: CSARSPLGAAYEQYF

V gene: TRBV5-6
J gene: TRBJ1-5
CDR3 protein: CASSVRQGVSNQPQHF

V gene: TRBV12-3/TRBV12-4
J gene: TRBJ2-1
CDR3 protein: CASRSRRRTGVHEQFF

V gene: TRBV2
J gene: TRBJ2-2
CDR3 protein: CASSGRAVNTGELFF

V gene: TRBV28
J gene: TRBJ1-4
CDR3 protein: CASSSGQGTRKLFF

V gene: TRBV20-1
J gene: TRBJ2-1
CDR3 protein: CSVPGQGSYEQFF

V gene: TRBV12-3/TRBV12-4
J gene: TRBJ2-1
CDR3 protein: CASSTGSGRAVNEQFF

V gene: TRBV6-2/TRBV6-3
J gene: TRBJ2-7
CDR3 protein: CASNRGLAYEQYF

V gene: TRBV12-3/TRBV12-4
J gene: TRBJ2-7
CDR3 protein: CASSLTIGHYEQYF

V gene: TRBV5-1
J gene: TRBJ1-4
CDR3 protein: CASGLQGGDEKLFF

V gene: TRBV5-1
J gene: TRBJ1-2
CDR3 protein: CASSLLEGGGYTF

V gene: TRBV10-3
J gene: TRBJ2-1
CDR3 protein: CAISEGGSIEEQFF

V gene: TRBV4-2
J gene: TRBJ2-5
CDR3 protein: CASSQGASGETQYF

V gene: TRBV29-1
J gene: TRBJ2-1
CDR3 protein: CSGDRAGNEQFF

V gene: TRBV7-8
J gene: TRBJ2-1
CDR3 protein: CASSSLWVGDNEQFF

V gene: TRBV12-3/TRBV12-4
J gene: TRBJ1-3
CDR3 protein: CASSGLTGNTIYF

V gene: TRBV7-8
J gene: TRBJ1-1
CDR3 protein: CASSLGDFGTEAFF

V gene: TRBV5-1
J gene: TRBJ2-6
CDR3 protein: CASQAWGGQTSSGANVLTF

V gene: TRBV10-3
J gene: TRBJ2-7
CDR3 protein: CAIRGGQERDRTYEQYF

V gene: TRBV9
J gene: TRBJ2-7
CDR3 protein: CASSVVKLAGGYEQYF

V gene: TRBV7-9
J gene: TRBJ2-7
CDR3 protein: CATVGVGDSYEQYF

V gene: TRBV11-2
J gene: TRBJ2-7
CDR3 protein: CASSFAGGYEQYF

V gene: TRBV5-1
J gene: TRBJ2-1
CDR3 protein: CASSLQTGGSSYNEQFF

V gene: TRBV5-1
J gene: TRBJ1-1
CDR3 protein: CASSWGSDTNTEAFF

V gene: TRBV5-6
J gene: TRBJ2-4
CDR3 protein: CASSSRVGSPTIKNIQYF

V gene: TRBV7-9
J gene: TRBJ1-1
CDR3 protein: CASSQVRGLGNTEAFF

V gene: TRBV9
J gene: TRBJ1-2
CDR3 protein: CASSVVRAGYTF

V gene: TRBV12-3/TRBV12-4
J gene: TRBJ1-1
CDR3 protein: CASRGVGDTEAFF

V gene: TRBV7-3
J gene: TRBJ2-3
CDR3 protein: CASSQQGAGLGDTQYF

V gene: TRBV29-1
J gene: TRBJ2-2
CDR3 protein: CSVEARGVSGSPSNTGELFF

V gene: TRBV7-9
J gene: TRBJ1-1
CDR3 protein: CASSLLRGERNTEAFF

V gene: TRBV29-1
J gene: TRBJ1-2
CDR3 protein: CSVAKTDGGGYTF

V gene: TRBV5-1
J gene: TRBJ2-6
CDR3 protein: CASSLDRPGRFSGANVLTF

V gene: TRBV4-2
J gene: TRBJ2-3
CDR3 protein: CASSQDQRLAGGPGQLEQYF

V gene: TRBV9
J gene: TRBJ2-3
CDR3 protein: CASTIGVGGITDTQYF

V gene: TRBV12-3/TRBV12-4
J gene: TRBJ2-3
CDR3 protein: CASSLFGGGGTDTQYF

V gene: TRBV24-1
J gene: TRBJ2-2
CDR3 protein: CATSDFRGETRGSTGELFF

V gene: TRBV10-3
J gene: TRBJ2-4
CDR3 protein: CAISESGEAKNIQYF

V gene: TRBV12-3/TRBV12-4
J gene: TRBJ1-1
CDR3 protein: CASSSLTGALNTEAFF

V gene: TRBV20-1
J gene: TRBJ2-5
CDR3 protein: CSARAAGRETQYF

V gene: TRBV6-5
J gene: TRBJ2-1
CDR3 protein: CASRTGTSGRGNEQFF

V gene: TRBV27
J gene: TRBJ2-1
CDR3 protein: CASSSHPAGGYNEQFF

V gene: TRBV11-2
J gene: TRBJ1-6
CDR3 protein: CASSSRQGGNSPLHF

V gene: TRBV7-9
J gene: TRBJ2-3
CDR3 protein: CASSLAAREPDTQYF

V gene: TRBV27
J gene: TRBJ2-1
CDR3 protein: CASSWTGARNEQFF

V gene: TRBV12-5
J gene: TRBJ2-1
CDR3 protein: CAARQDTYNEQFF

V gene: TRBV5-1
J gene: TRBJ2-1
CDR3 protein: CASSLTGHEQFF

V gene: TRBV5-1
J gene: TRBJ2-1
CDR3 protein: CASSLGSREVNNEQFF

V gene: TRBV12-3/TRBV12-4
J gene: TRBJ1-3
CDR3 protein: CASVRGSGNTIYF

V gene: TRBV12-3/TRBV12-4
J gene: TRBJ1-6
CDR3 protein: CASSLGVSNSPLHF

V gene: TRBV3-1
J gene: TRBJ2-7
CDR3 protein: CASSQRSGGEQYF